A selection of T cell receptor beta chains follows, all from one sample in a study of neurological immune-mediated disorders. TCRdb recomputed calls from the 5' RACE reads with MiXCR, one row per CDR3 protein. The sample includes about 88,000 distinct CDR3 sequences, 3.5% to 4% of them seen just once. Sequenced input: PBMCs. The receptors derive from a young woman with multiple sclerosis. CDR3s include the opening cysteine and the closing phenylalanine or tryptophan. A D gene is named only where the DNA matches it firmly. Size tells how often a clone was seen (once, few, many) or the class of an expanded clone, and some rows leave it out.

16 | TRBJ2-2 | TRBV7-2 | many | - | TGTGCCAGCAGCCCGAACTTGAACCTGAACACCGGGGAGCTGTTTTTT | CASSPNLNLNTGELFF
16 | TRBJ2-7 | TRBV20-1 | many | TRBD2 | TGCAGTGCTCTCCGGGCTAGCGGGAGAGCCACGTACGAGCAGTACTTC | CSALRASGRATYEQYF
14 | TRBJ1-6 | TRBV6-1 | few | - | TGTGCCAGCAGTGAAATAGGGTCCAGTTCACCCCTCCACTTT | CASSEIGSSSPLHF
13 | TRBJ1-1 | TRBV29-1 | few | - | TGCAGCGTCCAAAGGGGGGACAACACTGAAGCTTTCTTT | CSVQRGDNTEAFF
17 | TRBJ2-3 | TRBV4-2 | many | TRBD2 | TGTGCCAGCAGCCAAGGATCAGCGGGGGGGGTTCAAGATACGCAGTATTTT | CASSQGSAGGVQDTQYF
14 | TRBJ2-1 | TRBV20-1 | many | - | TGCAGTGTTAGTGGGACTTACTCCTACAATGAGCAGTTCTTC | CSVSGTYSYNEQFF
15 | TRBJ1-1 | TRBV9 | many | TRBD1 | TGTGCCAGCAGCGTAGTCGGACAGGGGAGAACTGAAGCTTTCTTT | CASSVVGQGRTEAFF
13 | TRBJ2-1 | TRBV5-1 | many | - | TGCGCCAGCAGCCCGTGGACCTACAATGAGCAGTTCTTC | CASSPWTYNEQFF
17 | TRBJ2-1 | TRBV7-9 | many | TRBD2 | TGTGCCACGACGCCGGGAGGGCGGGTCTTCTCCTACAATGAGCAGTTCTTC | CATTPGGRVFSYNEQFF
14 | TRBJ2-1 | TRBV7-2 | many | - | TGTGCCAGCAGCCCCCCTAGTCGGAGCTATGAGCAGTTCTTC | CASSPPSRSYEQFF
14 | TRBJ2-3 | TRBV20-1 | many | TRBD2 | TGCAGTGCTCGACTAGCGGGAGTTAAAGATACGCAGTATTTT | CSARLAGVKDTQYF
14 | TRBJ1-1 | TRBV27 | many | - | TGTGCCAGCAGTTTAACGGGGGCGGGGGCCGAAGCTTTCTTT | CASSLTGAGAEAFF
14 | TRBJ2-2 | TRBV7-2 | many | - | TGTGCCAGCAGCTTAGGTAGCGTTCCCGGGGAGCTGTTTTTT | CASSLGSVPGELFF
15 | TRBJ2-1 | TRBV20-1 | many | TRBD2 | TGCAGTGCTAGAGGGGGACTAGCGGGAGTAAATGAGCAGTTCTTC | CSARGGLAGVNEQFF
15 | TRBJ2-7 | TRBV11-2 | many | - | TGTGCCAGCAGCTTAGAGTGGGGGAGCTCCTACGAGCAGTACTTC | CASSLEWGSSYEQYF
15 | TRBJ1-1 | TRBV5-1 | many | - | TGCGCCAGCAGCCCACCTACGACAGTGAACACTGAAGCTTTCTTT | CASSPPTTVNTEAFF
16 | TRBJ2-4 | TRBV20-1 | many | TRBD1 | TGCAGTGCTAGAGGGACAGGGGGCGCACCCAAAAACATTCAGTACTTC | CSARGTGGAPKNIQYF
13 | TRBJ1-6 | TRBV6-5 | few | - | TGTGCCAGCAATAGAGGGGCGGGTTCACCCCTCCACTTT | CASNRGAGSPLHF
15 | TRBJ1-6 | TRBV12-3/TRBV12-4 | many | - | TGTGCCAGCAGCCTCGACAGGACCCTTAATTCACCCCTCCACTTT | CASSLDRTLNSPLHF
14 | TRBJ1-5 | TRBV13 | few | - | TGTGCCAGCAGCTTAGGCGGGGCCTATAAGACCCAGAATTTT | CASSLGGAYKTQNF
14 | TRBJ1-2 | TRBV7-2 | many | - | TGTGCCAGCAGCTTATATAGTCAGGAGGGTGGCTACACCTTC | CASSLYSQEGGYTF
14 | TRBJ2-1 | TRBV7-2 | - | - | TGTGCTAGCGAGGCAGGGAGCCCCTACAATGAGCAGTTCTTC | CASEAGSPYNEQFF
17 | TRBJ1-1 | TRBV28 | many | - | TGTGCCAGCAGTTTAATCCCCCTACGGGGTGGTGACACTGAAGCTTTCTTT | CASSLIPLRGGDTEAFF
14 | TRBJ1-6 | TRBV12-3/TRBV12-4 | many | - | TGTGCCAGTGTAGGGGGTCTATATAATTCACCCCTCCACTTT | CASVGGLYNSPLHF
15 | TRBJ2-3 | TRBV29-1 | many | TRBD2 | TGCAGCGTTGAAGCGGTGCGGGGGTCGACAGATACGCAGTATTTT | CSVEAVRGSTDTQYF
13 | TRBJ1-1 | TRBV12-3/TRBV12-4 | many | - | TGTGCCAGCATCTTGGGGGGCCGCACTGAAGCTTTCTTT | CASILGGRTEAFF
15 | TRBJ2-1 | TRBV5-1 | many | TRBD2 | TGCGCCAGCAGCTCGGGACTAGCGGCCTACAATGAGCAGTTCTTC | CASSSGLAAYNEQFF
16 | TRBJ2-3 | TRBV7-2 | many | TRBD2 | TGTGCCAGCAGCCTGGGCCCGGGACTAGACGCAGATACGCAGTATTTT | CASSLGPGLDADTQYF
16 | TRBJ2-5 | TRBV28 | - | TRBD1 | TGTGCCAGCAGCCCCCGGGGGACAGGGGACAGAGAGAACCAGTACTTC | CASSPRGTGDRENQYF
15 | TRBJ2-2 | TRBV5-1 | many | - | TGCGCCAGCAGCTTGGTCGGAGGGCCCCGAGGGGAGCTGTTTTTT | CASSLVGGPRGELFF
15 | TRBJ2-7 | TRBV3-1 | many | TRBD1 | TGTGCCAGCAGCCAAGAGGGGACAGGACCCTACGAGCAGTACTTC | CASSQEGTGPYEQYF
15 | TRBJ2-7 | TRBV27 | many | - | TGTGCCAGCAGTTTGGGGGGGCCCACCCCCTACGAGCAGTACTTC | CASSLGGPTPYEQYF
15 | TRBJ2-3 | TRBV27 | many | - | TGTGCCAGCAGTTCCCCCTGGGGGGGCACAGATACGCAGTATTTT | CASSSPWGGTDTQYF
11 | TRBJ2-7 | TRBV7-2 | many | - | TGTGCCAGCAGTCCGAGGTGGGAGCAGTACTTC | CASSPRWEQYF
13 | TRBJ1-1 | TRBV6-4 | many | - | TGTGCCAGCAGTGACACGGGGGAAACCGAAGCTTTCTTT | CASSDTGETEAFF
12 | TRBJ2-2 | TRBV7-8 | many | - | TGTGCCAGCAGCCTGCTCACCGGGGAGCTGTTTTTT | CASSLLTGELFF
17 | TRBJ2-7 | TRBV5-6 | many | TRBD1 | TGTGCCAGCAGCCGGGGCGGGCCGGGCGGGACAGGGTACGAGCAGTACTTC | CASSRGGPGGTGYEQYF